The 8 T cell receptor beta chains presented below share a single source sample, sequenced in a study of regulatory T cells in long-lasting Graves disease. Time point noted: newly diagnosed GD, antithyroid drugs for less than 3 months. Preparation of the TCR library used RNA extracted from PBMCs. Relying on iRepertoire HTBI primers and Arm-PCR of CDR3 regions, the team built TCR beta libraries. TCRdb passed the multiplex PCR reads through MiXCR, listing each CDR3 protein once. Among hundreds of thousands of distinct CDR3 sequences, 15% to 20% were seen once, and the ten largest hold roughly 25%. This same sample was also part of a study on T cells in Graves' hyperthyroidism and ophthalmopathy.

Here the sequenced sample was peripheral blood mononuclear cells (PBMCs), taken at new diagnosis, from a patient treated with antithyroid drugs. Receptor source: a woman aged 35-60 years with Graves disease.

This clonotype was counted many times. The chain carries TRBV7-2 and TRBJ2-7; 7 nucleotides line up with TRBD1. The V segment lost 4 bases and the J segment 6 bases; nucleotides outside the gene matches: 9. Per the germline V gene, CDR1 is SGHTA and CDR2 is FQGNSA. This CDR3 is 14 amino acids long. The CDR3 here is CASSSGQPLREQYF. The CDR3 nucleotides read TGTGCCAGCAGCTCGGGACAGCCCCTACGCGAGCAGTACTTC.

This chain uses TRBV20-1 with TRBJ2-1, with D hard to call. V gave up 0 bases and J gave up 5 bases, with 11 bases separating them. CDR1 and CDR2 from the germline V gene are DFQATT and SNEGSKA (reference sequence). This CDR3 contains 14 residues. The CDR3 sequence: CSAREGYLDNEQFF. The CDR3 DNA reads as TGCAGTGCTAGAGAGGGCTATCTCGACAATGAGCAGTTCTTC.

This clonotype was detected only a few times. The J gene is TRBJ1-1, the V gene TRBV20-1, with TRBD1 as a possible D gene (5 bases). The V end was cut by 3 bases, the J end by 2 bases, with 19 bases between. The CDR3 spans 16 residues. Germline V CDR1 and CDR2: DFQATT, SNEGSKA (reference sequence). This CDR3 reads CSASVGGIWPNTEAFF. The CDR3 DNA reads as TGCAGTGCTAGTGTGGGGGGGATCTGGCCTAACACTGAAGCTTTCTTT.

This chain links TRBV6-1 with TRBJ2-7; D perhaps matches TRBD1 (6 bases). Trimming took off 1 base at V and 2 bases at J, with 18 bases between the two ends. Germline V gene data show CDR1 as MNHNS and CDR2 as SASEGT. The CDR3 spans 17 residues. The CDR3 here is CASSEGTAPRVAYEQYF. Written as DNA, the CDR3 is TGTGCCAGCAGTGAAGGGACAGCCCCCAGAGTGGCCTACGAGCAGTACTTC.

V is TRBV7-6 and J is TRBJ1-3; unclear D gene. The germline CDR1 and CDR2 sequences are SGHVS and FNYEAQ. This CDR3 is 15 amino acids long. Deletions cut 2 bases from V and 0 bases from J, with 8 bases between. As DNA, the CDR3 is TGTGCCAGCAGCTTAACCGATGGCTCTGGAAACACCATATATTTT. The encoded protein is CASSLTDGSGNTIYF.

This clonotype has a handful of counts. The gene calls are TRBV27 and TRBJ2-2; 8 bases fit TRBD2. Germline CDR1 and CDR2: MNHEY and SMNVEV (reference sequence). With 5 bases clipped from V and 0 bases from J, the junction kept 8 bases outside the gene matches. The CDR3 extends over 17 amino acids. CDR3 sequence (DNA): TGTGCCAGCAGTGGCTTGCGGGGGGCCCCGAACACCGGGGAGCTGTTTTTT. Translation: CASSGLRGAPNTGELFF.

This clonotype was counted many times. This chain joins TRBV3-1 and TRBJ2-2; no definite D call. Trimming took off 4 bases at V and 6 bases at J, with 6 bases between the two ends. The V gene's germline CDR1 is LGHDT and CDR2 YNNKEL (reference sequence). CDR3 size: 12 residues. The CDR3 reads CASSPVPGELFF. For the CDR3, the DNA is TGTGCCAGCAGCCCCGTACCCGGGGAGCTGTTTTTT.

The chain employs TRBV29-1 and TRBJ1-5; TRBD1 is a possible D gene (5 bases). This CDR3 region has 15 residues. CDR1 is SQVTM and CDR2 is ANQGSEA in the germline V gene. The V gene lost 7 bases and the J gene lost 6 bases, with 22 bases spanning the gap. CDR3 loop: CSAQTGSGDSQPQHF. CDR3 DNA sequence: TGCAGCGCCCAAACTGGCTCGGGGGATTCTCAGCCCCAGCATTTT.